The 32 T cell receptor beta chains below were found in one sample sequenced in a study of shared clonotypes between healthy human individuals. Method: immunoSEQ multiplex PCR; TCRdb's copy keeps in-frame clones and lacks some. The data show a few million clones, 90% to 95% seen once. The naive CD8 subset, CD45RO-negative cells positively selected for CCR7, excluded terminally differentiated effector memory CD45RA+ cells. Sequencing input: naive CD8+ T cells from PBMCs. The receptor set was obtained from a man aged 18-30 years in good health. Some clones in this sample may be carry-over from other donors' samples.

This rearrangement joins TRBV27 to TRBJ2-7; D possibly uses TRBD1 or TRBD2 (5 bases each). The CDR3 is 14 residues long. V dropped 6 bases and J dropped 7 bases, with 19 bases sitting between them. Germline CDR1 reads MNHEY; CDR2 reads SMNVEV (reference sequence). The CDR3 bases are TGTGCCAGCAGCTGGCTAGGGGAGCCTACGGAGCAGTACTTC. Its translation is CASSWLGEPTEQYF.

The chain recombines TRBV19 with TRBJ1-1; no clear D gene. Germline-derived CDR1 and CDR2 are LNHDA and SQIVND (reference sequence). This CDR3 comprises 13 residues. V was pared by 5 bases and J by 3 bases, with 10 bases between. This CDR3 reads CASSDWGDTEAFF. Here the CDR3 DNA reads TGTGCCAGTAGTGACTGGGGTGACACTGAAGCTTTCTTT.

This chain joins TRBV4-2 and TRBJ1-2, with D perhaps matching TRBD1 (6 bases). V lost 1 base and J 2 bases, leaving 11 bases between the germline ends. Germline loops: CDR1 LGHNA, CDR2 YNFKEQ. The CDR3 length is 15 residues. CDR3 sequence (DNA): TGTGCCAGCAGCCAAGTCAGGGGCTTAAACTATGGCTACACCTTC. Its translation is CASSQVRGLNYGYTF.

The chain has TRBV4-3 and TRBJ2-6; D gene uncertain. The CDR3 consists of 18 residues. V dropped 3 bases and J dropped 2 bases, with 17 bases sitting between them. The germline V gene has CDR1 LGHNA and CDR2 YSLEER. CDR3 region: CASSHRSLGTPGANVLTF. Written as DNA, the CDR3 is TGCGCCAGCAGCCATCGGTCTTTAGGTACGCCTGGGGCCAACGTCCTGACTTTC.

The rearrangement uses TRBV9 and TRBJ2-6; unclear D gene. This CDR3 contains 14 residues. CDR1 SGDLS and CDR2 YYNGEE come from the germline V gene. The germline V and J ends were trimmed by 3 bases and 4 bases, with 8 bases remaining between them. The CDR3 is CASSEAAGANVLTF. CDR3 nucleotide sequence: TGTGCCAGCAGCGAAGCTGCAGGGGCCAACGTCCTGACTTTC. Supplemented by reference TRBV9 and TRBJ2-6, the full variable domain reads DSGVTQTPKHLITATGQRVTLRCSPRSGDLSVYWYQQSLDQGLQFLIQYYNGEERAKGNILERFSAQQFPDLHSELNLSSLELGDSALYFCASSEAAGANVLTFGAGSRLTVL.

The chain is built from TRBV7-9 and TRBJ2-1; D is possibly TRBD2 (5 bases). The germline V gene has CDR1 SEHNR and CDR2 FQNEAQ (reference sequence). The CDR3 contains 17 residues. V was cut by 5 bases and J by 0 bases, with 17 bases left in between. CDR3 sequence: CASSPRPGGSSYNEQFF. CDR3 nucleotide sequence: TGTGCCAGCAGCCCCCGACCGGGTGGGAGCTCCTACAATGAGCAGTTCTTC.

The genes are TRBV4-2 and TRBJ2-7; 9 bases match TRBD1. This CDR3 comprises 15 residues. From germline, CDR1 is LGHNA and CDR2 YNFKEQ. The V gene end was trimmed by 3 bases and the J gene end by 5 bases; junction bases not matched to a gene: 8. The CDR3 DNA is TGTGCCAGCAGCCAGACACAGGGGGCGCAGAACGAGCAGTACTTC. Encoded protein: CASSQTQGAQNEQYF.

With regard to this clone: Sequence at one end of the junction differs from germline and may be a read error. V gene TRBV7-3 combines with J gene TRBJ2-7, with D possibly being TRBD2 (6 bases). CDR1 is SGHTA, CDR2 FQGTGA, per germline. The CDR3 spans 13 residues. The CDR3 loop reads CASSYGGSSEQYF. CDR3 in DNA: TGTGCCAGCAGTTACGGGGGATCCTCCGAGCAGTACTTC.

V usage is TRBV9 and J usage is TRBJ1-2, with no clear D. This CDR3 has 13 residues. With 0 bases removed from V and 3 bases from J, the gap between germline ends came to 6 bases. CDR1 and CDR2 from the germline V gene are SGDLS and YYNGEE. The CDR3 reads CASSVVDHYGYTF. The DNA of the CDR3 is TGTGCCAGCAGCGTAGTGGATCACTATGGCTACACCTTC.

This rearrangement joins TRBV28 to TRBJ2-7; D is ambiguous. Germline values: CDR1 MDHEN, CDR2 SYDVKM. Trimming pared 8 bases from V and 3 bases from J, leaving 17 bases between. The CDR3 totals 14 residues. CDR3 in DNA: TGTGCCAGCCACCCAGATTGGGCTGGCTACGAGCAGTACTTC. As protein: CASHPDWAGYEQYF.

The chain uses TRBV5-1 and TRBJ2-7; 9 positions match TRBD2. This CDR3 spans 15 amino acids. The V segment lost 0 bases and the J segment 6 bases; nucleotides outside the gene matches: 7. Germline assignment: CDR1 SGHRS and CDR2 YFSETQ. The CDR3 loop reads CASSLAVAGVVEQYF. The CDR3 DNA is TGCGCCAGCAGCTTGGCCGTAGCGGGAGTTGTCGAGCAGTACTTC.

The V gene is TRBV9, the J gene TRBJ2-5; D remains ambiguous. V lost 0 bases to trimming and J lost 5 bases, with 11 bases between them. CDR1 SGDLS and CDR2 YYNGEE come from the germline V gene. The CDR3 has 14 amino acids. This CDR3 is CASSVEGFAETQYF. CDR3 in DNA: TGTGCCAGCAGCGTAGAAGGGTTCGCGGAGACCCAGTACTTC.

This clone was counted between two and nine times. V usage is TRBV28 and J usage is TRBJ1-1; a weak D match, TRBD1 (6 bases). Germline V gives CDR1 MDHEN, CDR2 SYDVKM. V was cut by 5 bases and J by 2 bases, with 15 bases left in between. The CDR3 is made up of 15 amino acids. The CDR3 DNA is TGTGCCAGCAGTCCCCGGGACATGAGAAACACTGAAGCTTTCTTT. It specifies CASSPRDMRNTEAFF.

This chain connects TRBV27 to TRBJ2-3; maybe TRBD2 (5 bases). This CDR3 comprises 14 residues. Trimming removed 6 bases at V and 11 bases at J, with 21 bases between. Per germline, CDR1 MNHEY and CDR2 SMNVEV (reference sequence). This chain's CDR3 is CASSLLSGDPLQYF. The CDR3 coding sequence is TGTGCCAGCAGCCTATTAAGCGGAGATCCCCTGCAGTATTTT.

The chain has TRBV28 and TRBJ1-2; TRBD1 matches at 7 bases. Germline trimming cut 6 bases from V and 4 bases from J; bases unmatched to any gene: 8. Germline V CDR1 and CDR2: MDHEN, SYDVKM. This CDR3 spans 14 amino acids. The CDR3 DNA is TGTGCCAGCAGGTCGGGACAGAGACTCTATGGCTACACCTTC. It yields the protein CASRSGQRLYGYTF.

Note on this clone: Other DNA sequences in the same sample also yield this CDR3. The V gene is TRBV9, the J gene TRBJ2-2; no definite D call. The germline V gene has CDR1 SGDLS and CDR2 YYNGEE. CDR3 length: 14 amino acids. V lost 2 bases to trimming and J lost 1 base, with 6 bases between them. Written as DNA, the CDR3 is TGTGCCAGCAGCGTCCGAGGGAACACCGGGGAGCTGTTTTTT. Translated, it gives CASSVRGNTGELFF.

A word on this clone: Other nucleotide sequences from this sample produce the same CDR3. The rearrangement uses TRBV27 and TRBJ1-5, with D uncertain. Per germline, CDR1 MNHEY and CDR2 SMNVEV (reference sequence). V lost 6 bases and J lost 0, with 9 bases in between. CDR3 length: 14 residues. The CDR3, as DNA: TGTGCCAGCAGCTCGGGGTATAGCAATCAGCCCCAGCATTTT. Translated, it gives CASSSGYSNQPQHF.

This chain connects TRBV6-5 to TRBJ2-7, with D hard to call. The V end lost 0 bases, the J end lost 2 bases, and 11 bases lay between the germline ends. The CDR3 sequence is 15 residues long. Per the germline V gene, CDR1 is MNHEY and CDR2 is SVGAGI. The CDR3 region is CASSYSMDGPYEQYF. DNA for the CDR3: TGTGCCAGCAGTTACTCGATGGACGGACCCTACGAGCAGTACTTC.

This clone was detected only a few times. This rearrangement joins TRBV27 to TRBJ1-1; perhaps TRBD1 as D (5 bases). The V gene's germline CDR1 is MNHEY and CDR2 SMNVEV (reference sequence). The length of the CDR3 is 13 residues. The V end lost 3 bases, the J end lost 7 bases, and 12 bases lay between the germline ends. CDR3 nucleotides: TGTGCCAGCAGTTTTGGAGGGGTGAATGAAGCTTTCTTT. It translates to CASSFGGVNEAFF.

About this clone itself: The sample contains more than one DNA sequence encoding this CDR3. V usage is TRBV5-1 and J usage is TRBJ2-7; D possibly corresponds to TRBD2 (5 bases). Deletions cut 0 bases from V and 3 bases from J, with 7 bases between. The CDR3 is made up of 13 amino acids. Germline CDR1 SGHRS, CDR2 YFSETQ. CDR3 in amino acids: CASSLAGNYEQYF. DNA of the CDR3: TGCGCCAGCAGCTTGGCCGGGAACTACGAGCAGTACTTC.

This sequence joins TRBV7-9 and TRBJ2-1, with D uncertain. The V end lost 3 bases, the J end lost 7 bases, and 7 bases lay between the germline ends. CDR3 length: 12 amino acids. Germline CDR1 and CDR2: SEHNR and FQNEAQ (reference sequence). CDR3 nucleotide sequence: TGTGCCAGCAGCTTCGCAGGTAATGAGCAGTTCTTC. It yields the protein CASSFAGNEQFF.

This sequence joins TRBV9 and TRBJ1-1, with TRBD1 matching 7 bases. The germline CDR1 and CDR2 sequences are SGDLS and YYNGEE. This CDR3 is 15 amino acids long. The V gene end was trimmed by 3 bases and the J gene end by 3 bases; junction bases not matched to a gene: 8. The CDR3 bases are TGTGCCAGCAGCGAGACAGGGAGGAGGGACACTGAAGCTTTCTTT. This encodes CASSETGRRDTEAFF.

The chain couples TRBV9 to TRBJ1-1; 7 bases fit TRBD1. The germline gives CDR1 SGDLS, CDR2 YYNGEE. The CDR3 runs 16 residues. J lost 2 bases, V lost 3 bases, and 10 bases had no gene match. CDR3 in DNA: TGTGCCAGCAGCGAATCAGGGGGAAAAGGAAACACTGAAGCTTTCTTT. Translated: CASSESGGKGNTEAFF.

In nucleotides, the CDR3 is TGCGCCAGCAGCCCCGTCAGGACTAGCAACTACAATGAGCAGTTCTTC. It is translated as CASSPVRTSNYNEQFF. The rearrangement uses TRBV4-1 and TRBJ2-1; TRBD2 matches at 8 bases. The V gene end was trimmed by 4 bases and the J gene end by 3 bases; junction bases not matched to a gene: 8. CDR1 and CDR2 (germline): MGHRA, YSYEKL. This CDR3 has 16 amino acids.

The chain links TRBV28 to TRBJ2-2; no firm D call. Trimming removed 4 bases from V and 3 bases from J, with 15 bases in between. There are 16 residues in the CDR3. The germline V gene has CDR1 MDHEN and CDR2 SYDVKM. Here the CDR3 reads CASSYPPGLDTGELFF. The CDR3 region has the DNA TGTGCCAGCAGTTACCCTCCCGGATTAGACACCGGGGAGCTGTTTTTT.

This chain connects TRBV4-2 to TRBJ1-5; D perhaps matches TRBD1 (5 bases). CDR3 length equals 16 residues. The V end lost 0 bases, the J end lost 6 bases, and 15 bases lay between the germline ends. The germline CDR1 and CDR2 sequences are LGHNA and YNFKEQ. The CDR3 coding sequence is TGTGCCAGCAGCCAAGACCCGGCGGGTGGGGGTCAGCCCCAGCATTTT. Its translation is CASSQDPAGGGQPQHF.

The rearrangement uses TRBV10-3 and TRBJ2-7; 7 nucleotides match TRBD2. Germline trimming cut 0 bases from V and 2 bases from J; bases unmatched to any gene: 4. Germline V gene data show CDR1 as ENHRY and CDR2 as SYGVKD. This CDR3 has 15 amino acids. The CDR3 loop is CAISESPSGTYEQYF. The CDR3 bases are TGTGCCATCAGTGAGTCCCCTAGCGGTACCTACGAGCAGTACTTC.

The chain recombines TRBV11-2 with TRBJ2-2, with D possibly being TRBD2 (5 bases). This CDR3 spans 15 amino acids. The germline gives CDR1 SGHAT, CDR2 FQNNGV. Trimming removed 7 bases at V and 7 bases at J, with 19 bases between. CDR3 sequence (DNA): TGTGCCAGCACCCCCCGGGAAAGGCCCGTCGGGGAGCTGTTTTTT. Translating gives CASTPRERPVGELFF.

The chain is built from TRBV4-1 and TRBJ1-4; tentatively, D is TRBD1 (6 bases). Per germline, CDR1 MGHRA and CDR2 YSYEKL. V was cut by 0 bases and J by 6 bases, with 20 bases left in between. This CDR3 comprises 18 residues. DNA of the CDR3: TGCGCCAGCAGCCAAGATCAGGCGGGGGCAGAGCTACATGAAAAACTGTTTTTT. Translation gives CASSQDQAGAELHEKLFF.

This chain links TRBV11-2 with TRBJ1-6; 9 positions match TRBD1. V gave up 3 bases and J gave up 13 bases; unmatched junction bases: 7. The CDR3 length is 14 residues. The germline V gene encodes CDR1 SGHAT and CDR2 FQNNGV. The CDR3 nucleotides read TGTGCCAGCAGCTTGACAGGGGGTAGAAACCCCCTCCACTTT. Translation gives CASSLTGGRNPLHF.

The chain carries TRBV21-1 and TRBJ2-1; the D call TRBD2 from the table was never checked on the DNA. TRBV21-1 is a pseudogene locus. The CDR3 length is 16 residues. CDR3 loop: CASSGREALVYNEQFF. In DNA form, the CDR3 reads TGTGCCAGCAGTGGGCGGGAGGCCCTTGTCTACAATGAGCAGTTCTTC.

The chain joins TRBV4-1 to TRBJ1-5, with unresolved D. There are 17 residues in the CDR3. Germline V gives CDR1 MGHRA, CDR2 YSYEKL. V was shortened by 0 bases and J by 3 bases, with 15 bases between the two germline ends. The CDR3 protein is CASSQDSAVGFNQPQHF. The DNA for the CDR3 is TGCGCCAGCAGCCAAGATTCGGCGGTTGGGTTCAATCAGCCCCAGCATTTT.